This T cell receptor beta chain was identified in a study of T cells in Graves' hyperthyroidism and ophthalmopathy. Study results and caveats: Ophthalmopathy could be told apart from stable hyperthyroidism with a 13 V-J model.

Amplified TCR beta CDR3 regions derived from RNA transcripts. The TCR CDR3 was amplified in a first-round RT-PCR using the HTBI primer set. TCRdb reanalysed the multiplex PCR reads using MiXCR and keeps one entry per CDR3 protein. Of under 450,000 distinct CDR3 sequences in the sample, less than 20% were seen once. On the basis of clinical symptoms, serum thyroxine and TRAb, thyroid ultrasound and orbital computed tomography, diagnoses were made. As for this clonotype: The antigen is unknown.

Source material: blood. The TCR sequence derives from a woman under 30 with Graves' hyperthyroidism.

The CDR3 is CASSEWGEQYF. The CDR3 DNA reads TGTGCCAGCAGTGAATGGGGCGAGCAGTACTTC. This chain uses TRBV2 with TRBJ2-7; no reliable D call. This CDR3 contains 11 residues. V was cut by 2 bases and J by 6 bases, with 5 bases left in between. Germline-derived CDR1 and CDR2 are SNHLY and FYNNEI. The whole variable domain, remainder taken from reference TRBV2 and TRBJ2-7, is EPEVTQTPSHQVTQMGQEVILRCVPISNHLYFYWYRQILGQKVEFLVSFYNNEISEKSEIFDDQFSVERPDGSNFTLKIRSTKLEDSAMYFCASSEWGEQYFGPGTRLTVT.